One sample yielded the 9 T cell receptor beta chains listed below, sequenced in a study of preoperative IRX-2 immunotherapy in early breast cancer. Clones were sequenced by immunoSEQ multiplex PCR, and TCRdb holds only the in-frame ones, with some missing. The table records roughly 99,000 clones, approximately 90% of them present only once. Noted treatment: preoperative locoregional IRX-2 cytokine immunotherapy. The sample in question was tumor tissue, obtained after IRX-2 immunotherapy. These receptors came from a human donor with breast cancer.

J is TRBJ1-1 and V is TRBV29-1; the match to TRBD1 covers 8 bases. Germline V gives CDR1 SQVTM, CDR2 ANQGSEA. With 8 bases clipped from V and 0 bases from J, the junction kept 5 bases outside the gene matches. The CDR3 has 13 amino acids. This CDR3 is CSTRTGLNTEAFF. The CDR3 DNA sequence: TGCAGCACCAGGACAGGGTTGAACACTGAAGCTTTCTTT.

J is TRBJ1-4 and V is TRBV11-3; 10 positions match TRBD1. The CDR3 spans 15 residues. After removal of 5 bases from V and 6 bases from J, the junction contained 6 bases not matched to a gene. Germline CDR1 SGHNT, CDR2 YENEEA. The CDR3 coding sequence is TGTGCCAGCAGCAAACCCGGGACAGGGGATGAAAAACTGTTTTTT. It is translated as CASSKPGTGDEKLFF.

The J gene is TRBJ2-3, the V gene TRBV7-1; TRBD2 is a possible D gene (6 bases). TRBV7-1 is placed among ORFs of uncertain function. There are 13 residues in the CDR3. With 4 bases removed from V and 4 bases from J, the gap between germline ends came to 9 bases. CDR3 sequence: CASSFGGADTQYF. Here the CDR3 DNA reads TGTGCCAGCAGCTTTGGAGGGGCAGATACGCAGTATTTT.

V is TRBV19 and J is TRBJ1-1, with TRBD1 matching 7 bases. In germline, CDR1 is LNHDA, CDR2 SQIVND (reference sequence). CDR3 size: 16 residues. The trim removed 6 bases at V and 1 base at J, leaving 11 bases unmatched. The CDR3 bases are TGTGCCAGTAGCTCCTTCAGGACAGGTAGGAACACTGAAGCTTTCTTT. Protein product: CASSSFRTGRNTEAFF.

The chain carries TRBV28 and TRBJ2-7; 8 bases match TRBD1. The CDR3 totals 14 residues. CDR1 is MDHEN, CDR2 SYDVKM, per germline. V gave up 10 bases and J gave up 2 bases; unmatched junction bases: 10. CDR3 sequence (DNA): TGTGCCATCTCAGACAGGGGCGATCCCTACGAGCAGTACTTC. This translates into CAISDRGDPYEQYF. The entire variable domain, with the rest obtained from reference TRBV28 and TRBJ2-7, is as follows: DVKVTQSSRYLVKRTGEKVFLECVQDMDHENMFWYRQDPGLGLRLIYFSYDVKMKEKGDIPEGYSVSREKKERFSLILESASTNQTSMYLCAISDRGDPYEQYFGPGTRLTVT.

This sequence joins TRBV30 and TRBJ2-7; 11 bases match TRBD1. This CDR3 has 14 residues. Germline V CDR1 and CDR2: GTSNPN, SVGIG (reference sequence). Losses at the gene ends were 7 bases for V and 3 bases for J; bases not matched to a gene: 8. The CDR3 here is CAYVRDRGSYEQYF. CDR3 nucleotides: TGTGCCTACGTACGGGACAGGGGGAGCTACGAGCAGTACTTC.

The chain has TRBV7-7 and TRBJ1-3; TRBD1 matches at 9 bases. The germline gives CDR1 SSHAT, CDR2 FNYEAQ (reference sequence). This CDR3 is 16 amino acids long. V was clipped by 1 base and J by 2 bases; unmatched bases: 3. In DNA form, the CDR3 reads TGTGCCAGCAGCTTAGATGACAGGGGGACTGGAAACACCATATATTTT. It yields the protein CASSLDDRGTGNTIYF.

This clone was observed a single time. The gene calls are TRBV29-1 and TRBJ2-7, with D perhaps matching TRBD1 (5 bases). The CDR3 totals 13 residues. Germline CDR1 reads SQVTM; CDR2 reads ANQGSEA. The V and J ends lost 4 bases and 4 bases respectively, with 14 bases between them. The CDR3 coding sequence is TGCAGCGTTGTCCCAGGGTTAGAGTACGAGCAGTACTTC. Translated: CSVVPGLEYEQYF.

The table lists this clone with a count of one. The chain combines TRBV5-1 with TRBJ1-1; 12 positions match TRBD1. V lost 5 bases, J lost 7 bases, and 6 bases stayed unmatched. The CDR3 covers 14 residues. Germline V gives CDR1 SGHRS, CDR2 YFSETQ. DNA of the CDR3: TGCGCCAGCAGTCGGGGACAGGGGGCGTTTGAAGCTTTCTTT. Its translation: CASSRGQGAFEAFF.